This T cell receptor (beta chain) comes out of a study of T cells after yellow fever vaccination. About the study: SMART-Seq v4 Ultra Low Input prepared libraries from low-cell fractions.

This clonotype was counted a few times. Its target is not known. A single record per CDR3 protein comes from TCRdb applying MiXCR to the 5' RACE reads. The profile shows approximately 300,000 distinct CDR3 sequences, about 9.5% of them singletons. Study-level points and caveats: Compared with primary, the secondary response was weaker and peaked at day 5, not 15.

Germline V gives CDR1 MNHNS, CDR2 SASEGT. Trimming cost V 3 bases and J 7 bases, with 6 bases left between them. This CDR3 is built from 12 residues. This receptor was identified in a man aged 18 to 30 who received the YFV17D yellow fever vaccine. This specimen was PBMCs, taken on the day of the first yellow fever vaccination. The chain links TRBV6-1 to TRBJ2-2; weak D call: TRBD2 (5 bases). CDR3 region: CASSDTSGELFF. The CDR3 nucleotides are TGTGCCAGCAGTGATACTAGCGGGGAGCTGTTTTTT.